The entry below gives a single T cell receptor (beta chain) sequence along with its context. Its antigen is as yet unknown. All donors qualified as healthy HIV-negative adults and had experienced no recent acute infections or vaccinations. The repertoire was sequenced with immunoSEQ multiplex PCR; TCRdb's copy has only in-frame clones and lacks some. The profile shows more than 1.2 million clones, approximately 98.5% of them singletons. This sample was included in a study of shared clonotypes between healthy human individuals. Study-level points and caveats: The four-donor shared clonotypes exceeded non-shared clonotypes in generation probability, with non-shared ones scoring lower.

J was trimmed by 5 bases and V by 7 bases; bases with no gene match: 7. This CDR3 is built from 14 residues. Germline V gives CDR1 SNHLY, CDR2 FYNNEI. Sequencing was done on a sample of naive CD4+ T cells sorted from blood. Subset described: CD45RA+ positively selected. The TCR comes from a man aged 25 to 45 in good health. This rearrangement joins TRBV2 to TRBJ1-5, with 8 bases aligning to TRBD1. Here the CDR3 DNA reads TGTGCCAGCACCTACCTGACAGGGGATCAGCCCCAGCATTTT. Encoded protein: CASTYLTGDQPQHF.